A single sample is the source of the 26 T cell receptor beta chains below, sequenced in a study of T-cell reconstitution after alpha-beta-depleted transplantation in children. It was with unique molecular identifiers that the TCRbeta library was prepared. TCRdb passed the PCR reads through MiXCR, listing each CDR3 protein once. The sample includes about 310,000 distinct CDR3 sequences, roughly 21% of them seen just once. The sample in question was PBMCs, mostly from graft donor cells, obtained 180 days after TCRalphabeta/CD19-depleted stem cell transplant. The receptors originated from a male patient between 5 and 17 years old who had a stem cell transplant for acute lymphoblastic leukemia, so the T cells may come from the graft donor.

V usage is TRBV14 and J usage is TRBJ2-5; 7 bases agree with TRBD1. The germline V gene encodes CDR1 SGHDN and CDR2 FVKESK. Trimming removed 0 bases from V and 2 bases from J; junction bases left unmatched: 3. The CDR3 sequence is 15 residues long. The CDR3 sequence is CASSQDRGQQETQYF. CDR3 DNA sequence: TGTGCCAGCAGCCAAGATCGGGGACAGCAAGAGACCCAGTACTTC.

This clonotype appeared a few times. The chain is built from TRBV7-9 and TRBJ2-1, with 11 bases fitting TRBD2. This CDR3 has 16 amino acids. Germline V gene lookup returns CDR1 SEHNR and CDR2 FQNEAQ (reference sequence). V lost 1 base, J lost 8 bases, and 7 bases stayed unmatched. DNA for the CDR3: TGTGCCAGCAGCTTAGTAGCGGGAGGGCCGTTTGATGAGCAGTTCTTC. It is translated as CASSLVAGGPFDEQFF.

The chain joins TRBV7-9 to TRBJ2-7, with D unclear. Trimming took 1 base from V and 4 from J, leaving 14 bases between them. This CDR3 is 15 amino acids long. Germline values: CDR1 SEHNR, CDR2 FQNEAQ (reference sequence). The CDR3 bases are TGTGCCAGCAGCTTAGAAACCCAGCGATCATACGAGCAGTACTTC. It yields the protein CASSLETQRSYEQYF.

The sample holds a few counts of this clonotype. The chain joins TRBV7-2 to TRBJ2-1; D is perhaps TRBD2 (5 bases). The CDR3 loop spans 14 amino acids. The V gene lost 1 base and the J gene lost 5 bases, with 9 bases spanning the gap. Germline V gives CDR1 SGHTA, CDR2 FQGNSA. CDR3 nucleotide sequence: TGTGCCAGCAGCTTAGTCGGGATAAACAATGAGCAGTTCTTC. Amino acids: CASSLVGINNEQFF.

This chain links TRBV12-3 or TRBV12-4 with TRBJ2-7; perhaps TRBD2 as D (6 bases). The CDR3 consists of 15 residues. Trimming took off 5 bases at V and 6 bases at J, with 20 bases between the two ends. The CDR3 DNA reads TGTGCCAGCAGTCACTACCGGGACTCCCAGCTCGAGCAGTACTTC. Translation: CASSHYRDSQLEQYF.

This chain connects TRBV25-1 to TRBJ2-5; 8 bases are shared with TRBD1. CDR1 and CDR2 from the germline V gene are MGHDK and SYGVNS. CDR3 length equals 10 residues. J lost 12 bases, V lost 8 bases, and 5 bases had no gene match. The CDR3 is CASGQTGEYF. DNA for the CDR3: TGTGCCAGCGGACAGACAGGGGAGTACTTC. Using reference TRBV25-1 and TRBJ2-5 for the parts outside the CDR3, the full variable domain is EADIYQTPRYLVIGTGKKITLECSQTMGHDKMYWYQQDPGMELHLIHYSYGVNSTEKGDLSSESTVSRIRTEHFPLTLESARPSHTSQYLCASGQTGEYFGPGTRLLVL.

Only a few counts were recorded for this clonotype. The CDR3 sequence: CSALYTSTDTQYF. CDR3 DNA: TGCAGTGCTCTATATACTAGCACAGATACGCAGTATTTT. The chain combines TRBV20-1 with TRBJ2-3; D is uncertain. V lost 5 bases, J lost 0 bases, and 9 bases lay in between. The CDR3 has 13 residues. The germline V gene encodes CDR1 DFQATT and CDR2 SNEGSKA (reference sequence).

V and J are TRBV4-1 and TRBJ1-2, with 7 positions matching TRBD1. The V segment lost 1 base and the J segment 6 bases; nucleotides outside the gene matches: 14. The germline CDR1 and CDR2 sequences are MGHRA and YSYEKL. CDR3 size: 17 residues. The CDR3 coding sequence is TGCGCCAGCAGCCAAGTAACCTTCAAGACAGGGAAGCATGGCTACACCTTC. This gives the protein CASSQVTFKTGKHGYTF.

The V call is TRBV9, the J call TRBJ1-1; 8 nucleotides align to TRBD1. After removal of 0 bases from V and 10 bases from J, the junction contained 8 bases not matched to a gene. Germline values: CDR1 SGDLS, CDR2 YYNGEE. The CDR3 is 14 residues long. CDR3 bases: TGTGCCAGCAGCGTAGTCCCCGCGACAGGGGTAGCTTTCTTT. Protein sequence: CASSVVPATGVAFF.

The rearrangement joins TRBV4-1 to TRBJ2-1, with D possibly being TRBD1 or TRBD2 (5 bases each). Germline-derived CDR1 and CDR2 are MGHRA and YSYEKL. The CDR3 totals 18 residues. Trimming cost V 1 base and J 0 bases, with 16 bases left between them. The CDR3: CASSQGSLGTSSYNEQFF. The CDR3 nucleotides are TGCGCCAGCAGCCAAGGATCTTTGGGGACGAGCTCCTACAATGAGCAGTTCTTC.

The chain employs TRBV12-3 or TRBV12-4 and TRBJ2-1; 7 nucleotides line up with TRBD1. This CDR3 is 16 amino acids long. The V segment lost 5 bases and the J segment 2 bases; nucleotides outside the gene matches: 9. The CDR3 reads CASSPPTGVPYNEQFF. As DNA, the CDR3 is TGTGCCAGCAGTCCCCCCACAGGGGTCCCCTACAATGAGCAGTTCTTC.

This chain links TRBV25-1 with TRBJ2-1; TRBD1 might be the D (6 bases). Trimming cost V 5 bases and J 6 bases, with 11 bases left between them. Per germline, CDR1 MGHDK and CDR2 SYGVNS. The CDR3 is 13 amino acids. CDR3 region: CASSPGTINEQFF. The CDR3 nucleotides read TGTGCCAGCAGTCCCGGGACAATCAATGAGCAGTTCTTC.

The chain joins TRBV9 to TRBJ2-7; a possible D gene is TRBD1 (5 bases). Germline V gives CDR1 SGDLS, CDR2 YYNGEE. This CDR3 spans 14 amino acids. V was cut by 0 bases and J by 8 bases, with 15 bases left in between. CDR3 residues: CASSVVDNGWQQYF. CDR3 DNA sequence: TGTGCCAGCAGCGTAGTGGACAACGGTTGGCAGCAGTACTTC.

The CDR3 DNA reads TGTGCCAGTAGTATAGATGCGGAAACTGAAGCTTTCTTT. This encodes CASSIDAETEAFF. This chain connects TRBV19 to TRBJ1-1; D is unresolved. The CDR3 loop spans 13 amino acids. CDR1 is LNHDA and CDR2 is SQIVND in the germline V gene (reference sequence). Trimming took 0 bases from V and 5 from J, leaving 7 bases between them.

This clonotype was counted a few times. This chain connects TRBV3-1 to TRBJ2-1; the D gene is possibly TRBD2 (5 bases). Per germline, CDR1 LGHDT and CDR2 YNNKEL (reference sequence). Trimming left V 1 base short and J 2 bases short, with 9 bases between. The CDR3 contains 15 residues. The CDR3 DNA reads TGTGCCAGCAGCCAAGCTAGCAGGCCCTACAATGAGCAGTTCTTC. Its protein product is CASSQASRPYNEQFF.

This clonotype was observed a few times. The V call is TRBV20-1, the J call TRBJ1-6; maybe TRBD1 (5 bases). CDR1 is DFQATT and CDR2 is SNEGSKA in the germline V gene (reference sequence). Trimming pared 6 bases from V and 6 bases from J, leaving 15 bases between. This CDR3 has 14 residues. This CDR3 is CSAPLPTANSPLHF. As DNA, the CDR3 is TGCAGTGCCCCGCTACCGACAGCTAATTCACCCCTCCACTTT.

Details on this clonotype: One base away lies a much larger clone, so this may be a sequencing read error. The chain employs TRBV5-1 and TRBJ2-1, with unresolved D. Germline-derived CDR1 and CDR2 are SGHRS and YFSETQ. The CDR3 consists of 12 residues. Trimming removed 2 bases from V and 12 bases from J, with 12 bases in between. In DNA, the CDR3 is TGCGCCAGCAGCTTCTTGGGCGTCGGGCAGTTCTTC. Protein sequence: CASSFLGVGQFF.

This clonotype appeared a few times. V and J are TRBV27 and TRBJ2-1; the match to TRBD2 covers 14 bases. Germline V gene data show CDR1 as MNHEY and CDR2 as SMNVEV (reference sequence). The CDR3 contains 16 residues. The V gene end was trimmed by 4 bases and the J gene end by 9 bases; junction bases not matched to a gene: 8. The CDR3 is CASSSWGTSGSGEQFF. Here the CDR3 DNA reads TGTGCCAGCAGTTCCTGGGGGACTAGCGGGAGCGGTGAGCAGTTCTTC.

The chain combines TRBV27 with TRBJ2-7, with 7 bases matching TRBD1. This CDR3 region has 15 residues. The germline gives CDR1 MNHEY, CDR2 SMNVEV (reference sequence). J lost 3 bases, V lost 2 bases, and 7 bases had no gene match. The CDR3 region is CASSLKPHRGYEQYF. DNA for the CDR3: TGTGCCAGCAGTTTAAAGCCCCACAGGGGCTACGAGCAGTACTTC.

This clonotype was found a few times. The J gene is TRBJ2-7, the V gene TRBV10-1; TRBD2 matches 11 bases. V lost 4 bases to trimming and J lost 1 base; unmatched junction nucleotides: 3. The CDR3 contains 15 residues. Germline V lookup: CDR1 WNHNN, CDR2 SYGVQD (reference sequence). The CDR3 DNA reads TGCGCCAGCAGTGGGGGACTAGCGGCTTCCTACGAGCAGTACTTC. Protein sequence: CASSGGLAASYEQYF.

The gene calls are TRBV29-1 and TRBJ2-2; no definite D call. V lost 3 bases and J lost 5, with 10 bases in between. Germline V CDR1 and CDR2: SQVTM, ANQGSEA. The CDR3 loop spans 13 amino acids. The CDR3: CSVEEGWTGELFF. The CDR3 DNA is TGCAGCGTTGAGGAAGGGTGGACCGGGGAGCTGTTTTTT.

This clonotype was picked up a small number of times. J is TRBJ2-5 and V is TRBV4-2, with TRBD2 identical over 16 bases. Losses at the gene ends were 0 bases for V and 5 bases for J; bases not matched to a gene: 6. Germline CDR1 LGHNA, CDR2 YNFKEQ. The CDR3 covers 18 residues. The CDR3 sequence is CASSQEGLAGGPKETQYF. CDR3 nucleotide sequence: TGTGCCAGCAGCCAAGAGGGACTAGCGGGAGGGCCAAAGGAGACCCAGTACTTC.

This chain links TRBV9 with TRBJ2-7; D is perhaps TRBD2 (5 bases). Trimming stripped 7 bases from V and 6 bases from J, with 14 bases between. The CDR3 has 12 residues. CDR1 and CDR2 from the germline V gene are SGDLS and YYNGEE. The CDR3, as DNA: TGTGCCAGCGGGCCCCAGGAGGCCGAGCAGTACTTC. It translates to CASGPQEAEQYF.

J is TRBJ2-7 and V is TRBV7-2, with 7 bases that match TRBD1. Unmatched junction bases numbered 11, after V lost 7 bases and J lost 2 bases. The CDR3 sequence is 15 residues long. Looked up from germline, CDR1 is SGHTA and CDR2 is FQGNSA. The CDR3 protein is CASTDHDRVPYEQYF. As DNA, the CDR3 is TGTGCCAGCACCGACCACGACAGGGTGCCCTACGAGCAGTACTTC.

V usage is TRBV3-1 and J usage is TRBJ1-5, with no clear D. Trimming took 2 bases from V and 1 from J, leaving 9 bases between them. The CDR3 has 15 amino acids. Germline CDR1 is LGHDT and CDR2 is YNNKEL (reference sequence). CDR3 sequence: CASSQSKASNQPQHF. The CDR3 bases are TGTGCCAGCAGCCAATCTAAGGCAAGCAATCAGCCCCAGCATTTT.

Only a few counts were recorded for this clonotype. The rearrangement links TRBV20-1 to TRBJ2-7; D might be TRBD2 (5 bases). CDR1 is DFQATT and CDR2 is SNEGSKA in the germline V gene (reference sequence). V was shortened by 4 bases and J by 3 bases, with 13 bases between the two germline ends. This CDR3 is built from 13 residues. The CDR3 DNA is TGCAGTGCTACGGTACGGAGGAACTACGAGCAGTACTTC. Translating gives CSATVRRNYEQYF.